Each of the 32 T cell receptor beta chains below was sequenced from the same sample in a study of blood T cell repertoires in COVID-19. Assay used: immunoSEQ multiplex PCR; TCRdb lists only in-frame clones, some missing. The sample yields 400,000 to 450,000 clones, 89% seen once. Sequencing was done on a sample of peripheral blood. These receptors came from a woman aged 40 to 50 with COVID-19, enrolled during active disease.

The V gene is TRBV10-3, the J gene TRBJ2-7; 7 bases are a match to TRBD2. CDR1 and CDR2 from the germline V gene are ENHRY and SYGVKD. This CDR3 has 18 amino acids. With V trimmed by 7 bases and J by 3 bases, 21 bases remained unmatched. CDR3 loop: CAITGGAAGIVPLYEQYF. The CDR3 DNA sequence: TGTGCCATCACCGGTGGGGCAGCGGGGATCGTGCCGCTCTACGAGCAGTACTTC.

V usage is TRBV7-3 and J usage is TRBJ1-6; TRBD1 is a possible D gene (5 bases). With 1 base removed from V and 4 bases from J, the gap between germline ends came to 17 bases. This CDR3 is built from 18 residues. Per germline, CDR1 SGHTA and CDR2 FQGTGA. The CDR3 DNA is TGTGCCAGCAGCTTAAAACCCCTGACGGGGGAGTATAATTCACCCCTCCACTTT. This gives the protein CASSLKPLTGEYNSPLHF.

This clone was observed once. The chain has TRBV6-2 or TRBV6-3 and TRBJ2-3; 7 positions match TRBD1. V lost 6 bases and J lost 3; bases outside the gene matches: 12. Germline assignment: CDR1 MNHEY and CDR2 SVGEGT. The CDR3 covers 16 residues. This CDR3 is CASSPRQGSRTDTQYF. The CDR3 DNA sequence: TGTGCCAGCAGCCCTAGACAGGGATCTAGGACAGATACGCAGTATTTT.

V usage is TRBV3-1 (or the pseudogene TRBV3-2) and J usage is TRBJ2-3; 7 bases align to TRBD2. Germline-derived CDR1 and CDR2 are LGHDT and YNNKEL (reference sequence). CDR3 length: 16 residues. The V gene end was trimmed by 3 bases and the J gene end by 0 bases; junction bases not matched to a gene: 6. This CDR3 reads CASSHAGTTSTDTQYF. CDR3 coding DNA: TGTGCCAGCAGCCATGCCGGGACTACTAGCACAGATACGCAGTATTTT.

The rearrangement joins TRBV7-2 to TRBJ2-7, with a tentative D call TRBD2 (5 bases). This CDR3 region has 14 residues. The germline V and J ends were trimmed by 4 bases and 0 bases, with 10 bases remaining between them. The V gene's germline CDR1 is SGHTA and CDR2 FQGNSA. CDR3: CASSWAGSSYEQYF. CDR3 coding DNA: TGTGCCAGCAGCTGGGCGGGCAGCTCCTACGAGCAGTACTTC. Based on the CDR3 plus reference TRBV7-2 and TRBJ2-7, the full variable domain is GAGVSQSPSNKVTEKGKDVELRCDPISGHTALYWYRQSLGQGLEFLIYFQGNSAPDKSGLPSDRFSAERTGGSVSTLTIQRTQQEDSAVYLCASSWAGSSYEQYFGPGTRLTVT.

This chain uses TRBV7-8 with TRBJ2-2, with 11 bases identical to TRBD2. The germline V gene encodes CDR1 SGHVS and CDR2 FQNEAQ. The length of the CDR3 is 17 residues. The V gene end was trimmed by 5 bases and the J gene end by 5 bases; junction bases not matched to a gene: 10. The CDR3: CASSAAYSGGGTGELFF. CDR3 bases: TGTGCCAGCAGCGCCGCTTATAGCGGGGGGGGTACCGGGGAGCTGTTTTTT.

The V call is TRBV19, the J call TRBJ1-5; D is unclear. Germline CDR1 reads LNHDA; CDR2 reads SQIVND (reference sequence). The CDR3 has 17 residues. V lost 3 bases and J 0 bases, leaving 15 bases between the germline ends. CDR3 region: CASSIHAGDPSNQPQHF. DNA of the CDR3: TGTGCCAGTAGTATCCACGCGGGAGACCCTAGCAATCAGCCCCAGCATTTT.

CDR3 sequence reads: CASSPTASTGELFF. CDR3 in DNA: TGTGCCAGCAGCCCGACAGCCTCCACCGGGGAGCTGTTTTTT. The chain uses TRBV7-2 and TRBJ2-2; weak D call: TRBD1 (5 bases). Trimming left V 5 bases short and J 4 bases short, with 11 bases between. The germline CDR1 and CDR2 sequences are SGHTA and FQGNSA. The CDR3 extends over 14 amino acids.

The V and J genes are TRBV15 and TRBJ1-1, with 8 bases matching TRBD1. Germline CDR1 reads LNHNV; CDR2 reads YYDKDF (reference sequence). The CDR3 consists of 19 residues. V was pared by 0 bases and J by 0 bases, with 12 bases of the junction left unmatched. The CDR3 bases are TGTGCCACCAGCAGAGAGGGGGGACAGGTACGACTTGTGAACACTGAAGCTTTCTTT. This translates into CATSREGGQVRLVNTEAFF.

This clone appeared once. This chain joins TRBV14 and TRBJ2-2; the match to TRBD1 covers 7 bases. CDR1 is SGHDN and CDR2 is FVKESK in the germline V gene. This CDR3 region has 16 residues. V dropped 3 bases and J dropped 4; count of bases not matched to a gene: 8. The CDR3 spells CASSHPQGILTGELFF. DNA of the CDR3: TGTGCCAGCAGCCATCCACAGGGGATCCTCACCGGGGAGCTGTTTTTT.

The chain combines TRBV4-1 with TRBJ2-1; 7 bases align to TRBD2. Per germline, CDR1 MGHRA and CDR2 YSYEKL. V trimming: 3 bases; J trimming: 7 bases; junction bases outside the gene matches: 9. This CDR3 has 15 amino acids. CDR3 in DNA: TGCGCCAGCAGCCATACGGGAGGAAGGCGAAATGAGCAGTTCTTC. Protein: CASSHTGGRRNEQFF.

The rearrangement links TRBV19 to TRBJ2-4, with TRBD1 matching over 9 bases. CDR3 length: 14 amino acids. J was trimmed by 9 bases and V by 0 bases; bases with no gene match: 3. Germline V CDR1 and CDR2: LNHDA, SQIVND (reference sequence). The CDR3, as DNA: TGTGCCAGTAGTATAGAAGGGACAGGGAGCATTCAGTACTTC. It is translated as CASSIEGTGSIQYF.

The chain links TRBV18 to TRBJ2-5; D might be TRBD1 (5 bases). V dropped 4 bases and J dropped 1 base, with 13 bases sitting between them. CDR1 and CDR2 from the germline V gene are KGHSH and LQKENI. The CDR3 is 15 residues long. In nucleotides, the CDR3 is TGTGCCAGCTCACGGGCCCAGGGTGTCCAAGAGACCCAGTACTTC. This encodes CASSRAQGVQETQYF.

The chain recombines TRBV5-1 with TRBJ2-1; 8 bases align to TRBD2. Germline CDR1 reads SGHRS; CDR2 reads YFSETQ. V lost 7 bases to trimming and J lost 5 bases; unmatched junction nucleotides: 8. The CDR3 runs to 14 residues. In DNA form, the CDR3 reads TGCGCCAGCTTCAGCGGGAGTCGGGACAATGAGCAGTTCTTC. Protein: CASFSGSRDNEQFF. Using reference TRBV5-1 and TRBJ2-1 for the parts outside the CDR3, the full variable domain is KAGVTQTPRYLIKTRGQQVTLSCSPISGHRSVSWYQQTPGQGLQFLFEYFSETQRNKGNFPGRFSGRQFSNSRSEMNVSTLELGDSALYLCASFSGSRDNEQFFGPGTRLTVL.

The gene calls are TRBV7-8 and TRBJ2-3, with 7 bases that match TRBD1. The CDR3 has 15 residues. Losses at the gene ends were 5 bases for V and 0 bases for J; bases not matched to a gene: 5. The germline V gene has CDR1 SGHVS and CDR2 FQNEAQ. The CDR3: CASSGQVSSTDTQYF. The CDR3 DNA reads TGTGCCAGCAGCGGACAGGTATCTAGCACAGATACGCAGTATTTT.

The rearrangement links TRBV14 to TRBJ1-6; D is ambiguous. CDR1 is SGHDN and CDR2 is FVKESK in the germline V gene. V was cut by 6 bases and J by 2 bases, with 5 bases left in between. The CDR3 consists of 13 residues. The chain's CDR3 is CASSRTYNSPLHF. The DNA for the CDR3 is TGTGCCAGCAGTAGAACCTATAATTCACCCCTCCACTTT.

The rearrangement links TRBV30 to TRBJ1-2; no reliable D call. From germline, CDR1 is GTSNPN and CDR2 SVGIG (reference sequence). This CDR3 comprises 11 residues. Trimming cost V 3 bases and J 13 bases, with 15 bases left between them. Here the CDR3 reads CAWRQSSACTF. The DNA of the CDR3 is TGTGCCTGGAGACAGTCCTCTGCTTGCACCTTC.

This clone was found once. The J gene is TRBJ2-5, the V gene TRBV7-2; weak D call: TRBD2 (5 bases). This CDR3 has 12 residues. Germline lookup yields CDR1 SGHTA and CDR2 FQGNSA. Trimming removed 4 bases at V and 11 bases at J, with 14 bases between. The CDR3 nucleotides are TGTGCCAGCAGCTCCCTCAGAGGGCAGCAGTACTTC. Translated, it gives CASSSLRGQQYF.

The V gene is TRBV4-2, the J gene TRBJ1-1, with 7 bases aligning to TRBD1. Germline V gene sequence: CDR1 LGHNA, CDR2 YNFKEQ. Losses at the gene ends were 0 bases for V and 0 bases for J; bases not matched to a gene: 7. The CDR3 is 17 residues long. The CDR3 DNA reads TGTGCCAGCAGCCAAGATCAGGGGACAGTAATGAACACTGAAGCTTTCTTT. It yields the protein CASSQDQGTVMNTEAFF.

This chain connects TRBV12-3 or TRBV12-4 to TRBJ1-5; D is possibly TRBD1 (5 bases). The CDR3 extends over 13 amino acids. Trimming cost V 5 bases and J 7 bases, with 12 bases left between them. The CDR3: CASSGAGQQPQHF. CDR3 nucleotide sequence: TGTGCCAGCAGTGGGGCCGGCCAGCAGCCCCAGCATTTT.

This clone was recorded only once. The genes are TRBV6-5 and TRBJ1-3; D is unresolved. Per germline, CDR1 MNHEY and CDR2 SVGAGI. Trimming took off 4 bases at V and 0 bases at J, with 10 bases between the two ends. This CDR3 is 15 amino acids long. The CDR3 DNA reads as TGTGCCAGCAGTTTAACAGCATACTCTGGAAACACCATATATTTT. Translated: CASSLTAYSGNTIYF.

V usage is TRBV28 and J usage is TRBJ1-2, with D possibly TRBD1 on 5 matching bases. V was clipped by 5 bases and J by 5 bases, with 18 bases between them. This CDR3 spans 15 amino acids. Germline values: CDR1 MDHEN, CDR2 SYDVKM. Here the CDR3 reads CASSPTHSGRYGYTF. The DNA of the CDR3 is TGTGCCAGCAGTCCTACTCATTCAGGGAGGTATGGCTACACCTTC.

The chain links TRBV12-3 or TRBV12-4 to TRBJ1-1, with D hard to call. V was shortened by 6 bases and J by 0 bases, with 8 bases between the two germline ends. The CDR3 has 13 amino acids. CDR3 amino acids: CASRLAVNTEAFF. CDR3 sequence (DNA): TGTGCCAGCAGGTTGGCGGTGAACACTGAAGCTTTCTTT.

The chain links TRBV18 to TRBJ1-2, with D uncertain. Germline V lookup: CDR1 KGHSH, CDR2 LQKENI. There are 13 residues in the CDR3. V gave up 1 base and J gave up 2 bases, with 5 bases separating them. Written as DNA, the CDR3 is TGTGCCAGCTCACCACTAAAAAACTATGGCTACACCTTC. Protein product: CASSPLKNYGYTF.

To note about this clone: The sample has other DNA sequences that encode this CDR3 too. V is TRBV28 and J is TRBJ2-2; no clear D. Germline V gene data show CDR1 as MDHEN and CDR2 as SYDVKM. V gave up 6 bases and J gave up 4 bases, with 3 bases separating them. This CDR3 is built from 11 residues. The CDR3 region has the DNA TGTGCCAGCAGCCTCACCGGGGAGCTGTTTTTT. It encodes CASSLTGELFF.

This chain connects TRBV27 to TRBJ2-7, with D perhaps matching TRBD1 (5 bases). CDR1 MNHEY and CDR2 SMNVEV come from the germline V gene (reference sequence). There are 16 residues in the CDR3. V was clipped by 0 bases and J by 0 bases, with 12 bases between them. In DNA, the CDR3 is TGTGCCAGCAGTTTATCACTGGGGCTTAGCTCCTACGAGCAGTACTTC. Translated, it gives CASSLSLGLSSYEQYF.

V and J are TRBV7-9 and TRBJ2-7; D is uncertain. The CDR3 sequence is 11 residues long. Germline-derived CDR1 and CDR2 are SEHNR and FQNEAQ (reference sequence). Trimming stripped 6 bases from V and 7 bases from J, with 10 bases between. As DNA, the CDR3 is TGTGCCAGCAGTCGCGCGTGGGAGCAGTACTTC. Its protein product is CASSRAWEQYF.

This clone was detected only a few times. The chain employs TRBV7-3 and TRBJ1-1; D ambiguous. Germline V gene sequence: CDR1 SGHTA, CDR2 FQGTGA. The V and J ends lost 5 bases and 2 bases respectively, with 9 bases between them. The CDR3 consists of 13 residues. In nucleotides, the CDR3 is TGTGCCAGCAGCCTCAGGATTAACACTGAAGCTTTCTTT. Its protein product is CASSLRINTEAFF. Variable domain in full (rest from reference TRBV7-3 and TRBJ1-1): GAGVSQTPSNKVTEKGKYVELRCDPISGHTALYWYRQSLGQGPEFLIYFQGTGAADDSGLPNDRFFAVRPEGSVSTLKIQRTERGDSAVYLCASSLRINTEAFFGQGTRLTVV.

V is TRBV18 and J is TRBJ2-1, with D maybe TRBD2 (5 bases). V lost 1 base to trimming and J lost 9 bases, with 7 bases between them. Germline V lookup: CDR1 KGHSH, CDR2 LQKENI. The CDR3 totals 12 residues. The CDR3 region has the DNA TGTGCCAGCTCACCACGGGAGACTGAGCAGTTCTTC. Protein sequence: CASSPRETEQFF. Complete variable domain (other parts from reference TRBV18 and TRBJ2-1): NAGVMQNPRHLVRRRGQEARLRCSPMKGHSHVYWYRQLPEEGLKFMVYLQKENIIDESGMPKERFSAEFPKEGPSILRIQQVVRGDSAAYFCASSPRETEQFFGPGTRLTVL.

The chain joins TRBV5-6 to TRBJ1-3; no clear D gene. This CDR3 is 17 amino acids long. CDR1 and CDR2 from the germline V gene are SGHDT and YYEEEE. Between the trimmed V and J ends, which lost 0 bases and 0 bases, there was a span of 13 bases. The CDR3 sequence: CASSLGGTPSSGNTIYF. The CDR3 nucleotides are TGTGCCAGCAGCTTGGGCGGAACTCCAAGCTCTGGAAACACCATATATTTT.

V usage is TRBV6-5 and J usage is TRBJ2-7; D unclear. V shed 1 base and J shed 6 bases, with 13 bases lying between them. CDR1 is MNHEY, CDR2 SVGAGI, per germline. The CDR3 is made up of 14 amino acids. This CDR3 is CASSYFETRPEQYF. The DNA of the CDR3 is TGTGCCAGCAGTTACTTTGAGACTCGCCCCGAGCAGTACTTC.

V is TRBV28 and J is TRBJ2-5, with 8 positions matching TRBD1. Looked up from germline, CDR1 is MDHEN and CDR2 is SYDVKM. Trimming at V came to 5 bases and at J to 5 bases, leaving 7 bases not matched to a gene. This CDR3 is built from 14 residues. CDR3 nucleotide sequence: TGTGCCAGCAGTCTACAGGGGGTTGGTGAGACCCAGTACTTC. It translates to CASSLQGVGETQYF.